This TCR beta chain came from a study of CD8+ T cells in alopecia areata (dated by TCRdb to 2017 to 2018). Study-wide context: The treated patients, all with moderate-to-severe alopecia areata, were enrolled in an open-label pilot trial of oral tofacitinib given at 5 to 10 mg twice daily. Tofacitinib was administered for 6 to 18 months, and 6 months of follow-up off drug were then conducted to assess delayed response and recurrence. For the treated patients, the SALT score, which quantifies what percentage of scalp surface area is affected, served as the measure of disease severity. Tofacitinib-treated patients had biopsies at baseline and at 4 and 24 weeks of treatment, with a later scalp biopsy in several patients. Scalp tissue and sorted CD4+ and CD8+ peripheral blood T cells from patchy and totalis/universalis alopecia areata patients and from healthy controls were covered by human TCRbeta sequencing. Scalp clonality was compared among normal scalp (n=4), patchy alopecia areata scalp (n=8), and alopecia totalis/universalis scalp (n=8). High-throughput TCRbeta sequencing was used to examine T cell clonal expansion in alopecia areata in both the C3H/HeJ mouse model and human patients. immunoSEQ multiplex PCR using 35 Vbeta forward primers and 13 Jbeta reverse primers was used to amplify TCRbeta CDR3 regions. The RNA source kit depended on sample type: the PAXgene miRNA kit for fixed scalp, the miRNeasy kit for PBMCs, and the RNeasy kit for mouse skin. General study outcomes and caveats: Scalp TCR repertoire analysis is complicated because resident alphabeta T cells in normal human skin are also sequenced, whereas mouse skin is dominated by gammadelta T cells. During tofacitinib treatment, many expanded lesional clones remained in scalp and blood, and this persistence may partly explain relapse after treatment is stopped. Shared TCR sequences between patients were less evident than in mice, which may be partly attributable to HLA diversity in the patient population. Compared with normal scalp, lesional scalp had higher clonality and more expanded CD8+ clones, particularly in alopecia totalis/universalis, a pattern that suggests antigenic drive. With tofacitinib, both scalp clonality and the number of expanded CD8+ clones among the top 100 scalp clones went down significantly. Because the treated cohort was small and had just a single nonresponder, larger studies are needed to establish links between baseline CD8+ expansion and response.

What the time point label conveys for this sample: roughly 27 days on oral tofacitinib. According to the study, the label for this sample's treatment or condition signals: oral pan-JAK inhibitor, 5-10 mg twice daily. Lesional scalp punch biopsies and peripheral blood were obtained from alopecia areata patients. PBMCs were isolated by density centrifugation and stained for CD3, CD4 and CD8, and CD4+ and CD8+ T cells were sorted on a FACSAria. The CDR3 runs 11 amino acids, cysteine and phenylalanine included. Only CDR3 DNA remains: 33 bases, in frame from the first base. The junction carries 5 bases between V and J, which are trimmed by 1 base and 6 bases respectively. Looking up the germline V gene (reference sequence) yields CDR1 GTSNPN and CDR2 SVGIG. Note on this clone: The antigen it binds to is not known. No per-base quality is available; no much larger clone lies one base away.

The library was produced with the immunoSEQ multiplex PCR assay. RNA was extracted from all samples and reverse transcribed into cDNA as template for TCR sequencing. First-strand cDNA was synthesized with SuperScript III using a 2:1 mix of oligo-dT and random hexamers. A synthetic immune receptor repertoire was used to assess amplification bias, and residual bias was removed computationally. Concerning the study's data processing: After raw reads were preprocessed to remove errors, the CDR3 was defined following IMGT conventions as running from the conserved cysteine to phenylalanine. To get clonality, Shannon entropy was normalized by log2 of the number of productive unique TCRs and the result was subtracted from 1. Whether each scalp clone was CD4 or CD8 was inferred by checking scalp TCRbeta sequences against the CD4 and CD8 repertoires from sorted blood. TCRdb limited this immuneACCESS table to in-frame rearrangements with V and J called. A share of clones is missing; checked studies link under half to unresolved V genes, and the rest is unexplained. For V, J and clone size, that table is used; D and trimming come from the DNA. This sample has fewer than 250,000 clones in its table, and 45% to 75% of those were observed once. The top ten clonotypes cover roughly 0.71% of the sample.

The rearranged segments are TRBV30 and TRBJ2-3, with no confidently assigned D gene. The sequencing used CD4+ T cells sorted from blood, collected at week 4, from a patient treated with tofacitinib. The origin of this receptor is a human donor with alopecia areata. The CDR3 has the sequence CAWSEQDTQYF. The nucleotide sequence reads as follows: TGTGCCTGGAGTGAACAGGATACGCAGTATTTT.